What follows is one T cell receptor (beta chain) and its context. Its target is unknown. Trimming stripped 4 bases from V and 15 bases from J, with 18 bases between. Germline CDR1 reads SGHRS; CDR2 reads YFSETQ. The CDR3 loop spans 12 amino acids. MiXCR, run by TCRdb on the 5' RACE reads, gives a single entry per CDR3 protein. This sample has 450,000 to 500,000 distinct CDR3 sequences, with roughly an eighth found just once. The sample comes from a study of identical twins. Study-level results: Insertions were reduced in abundant cord blood beta clonotypes but not in memory repertoires.

This sample was also put to use in a study of yellow fever vaccine responses in identical twins.

This sequence originates from a woman between 18 and 29 years old in good health. The chain links TRBV5-1 to TRBJ2-3, with D possibly matching TRBD2 (6 bases). Source material: CD4+ T cells sorted from blood. CDR3 protein: CASSTTGGDVYF. DNA for the CDR3: TGCGCCAGCAGCACCACTGGCGGGGATGTCTATTTT.